A single sample is the source of the 2 T cell receptor beta chains below, sequenced in a study of technical replicates of blood from several donors. The method was immunoSEQ multiplex PCR; TCRdb's version includes in-frame clones alone and lacks a portion of them. The sample consists of about 59,000 clones, about 86% of them appearing once. Sequencing was done on a sample of PBMCs. Every receptor here comes from a human donor in good health. Some clones in this sample may be carry-over from other donors' samples.

This clone was seen a single time. The chain employs TRBV7-9 and TRBJ2-3; 7 positions agree with TRBD1. The V gene end was trimmed by 1 base and the J gene end by 6 bases; junction bases not matched to a gene: 4. Germline assignment: CDR1 SEHNR and CDR2 FQNEAQ (reference sequence). The CDR3 runs to 14 residues. CDR3 in amino acids: CASSLDGTVDTQYF. As DNA, the CDR3 is TGTGCCAGCAGCTTAGATGGGACAGTGGATACGCAGTATTTT.

This chain uses TRBV5-6 with TRBJ2-3; 7 bases are a match to TRBD2. CDR3 length: 15 residues. Germline CDR1 is SGHDT and CDR2 is YYEEEE. Trimming cost V 3 bases and J 6 bases; bases outside gene matches: 10. CDR3 coding DNA: TGTGCCAGCAGCTCTAGCGGCTCTCTGCCGGATACGCAGTATTTT. This gives the protein CASSSSGSLPDTQYF.